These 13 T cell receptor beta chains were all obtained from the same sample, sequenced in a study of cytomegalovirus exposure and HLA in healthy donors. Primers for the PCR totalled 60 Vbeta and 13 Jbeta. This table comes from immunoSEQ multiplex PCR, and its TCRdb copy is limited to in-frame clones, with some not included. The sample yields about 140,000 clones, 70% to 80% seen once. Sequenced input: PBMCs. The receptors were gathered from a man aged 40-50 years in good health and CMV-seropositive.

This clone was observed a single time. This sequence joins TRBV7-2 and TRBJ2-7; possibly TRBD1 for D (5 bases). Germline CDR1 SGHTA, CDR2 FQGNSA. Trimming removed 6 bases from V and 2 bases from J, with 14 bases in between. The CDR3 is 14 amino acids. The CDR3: CASSLGVLAYEQYF. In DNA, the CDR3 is TGTGCCAGCAGTCTAGGGGTCCTCGCCTACGAGCAGTACTTC. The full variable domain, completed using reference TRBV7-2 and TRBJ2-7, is GAGVSQSPSNKVTEKGKDVELRCDPISGHTALYWYRQSLGQGLEFLIYFQGNSAPDKSGLPSDRFSAERTGGSVSTLTIQRTQQEDSAVYLCASSLGVLAYEQYFGPGTRLTVT.

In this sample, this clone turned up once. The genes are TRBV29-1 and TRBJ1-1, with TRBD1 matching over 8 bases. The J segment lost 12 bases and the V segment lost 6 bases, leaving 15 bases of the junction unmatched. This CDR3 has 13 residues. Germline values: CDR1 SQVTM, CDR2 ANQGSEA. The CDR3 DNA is TGCAGCGTGCTAACCTTAGGACAGGGAATAACTTTCTTT. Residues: CSVLTLGQGITFF.

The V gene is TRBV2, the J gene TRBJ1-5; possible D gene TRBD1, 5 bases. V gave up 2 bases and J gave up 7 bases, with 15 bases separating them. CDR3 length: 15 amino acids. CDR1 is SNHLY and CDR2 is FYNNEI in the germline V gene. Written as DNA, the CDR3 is TGTGCCAGCAGTGAACGAGAAGGGGCGGAACAGCCCCAGCATTTT. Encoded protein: CASSEREGAEQPQHF.

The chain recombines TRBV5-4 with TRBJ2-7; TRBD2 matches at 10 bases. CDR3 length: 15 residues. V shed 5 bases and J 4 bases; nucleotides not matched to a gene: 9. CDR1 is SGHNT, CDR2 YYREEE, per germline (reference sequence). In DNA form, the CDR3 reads TGTGCCAGCAGGCGAGAACTAGCGGGACCGTACGAGCAGTACTTC. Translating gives CASRRELAGPYEQYF.

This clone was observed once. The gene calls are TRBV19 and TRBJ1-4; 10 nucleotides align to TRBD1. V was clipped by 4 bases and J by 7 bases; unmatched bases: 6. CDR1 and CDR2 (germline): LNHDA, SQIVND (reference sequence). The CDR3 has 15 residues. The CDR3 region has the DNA TGTGCCAGTAGTACGACAGGGGGCCCGGGTGAAAAACTGTTTTTT. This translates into CASSTTGGPGEKLFF.

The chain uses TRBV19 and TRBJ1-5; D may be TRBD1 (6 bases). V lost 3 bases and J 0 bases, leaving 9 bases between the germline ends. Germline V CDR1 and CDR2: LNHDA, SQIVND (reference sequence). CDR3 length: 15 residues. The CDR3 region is CASSIDRNSNQPQHF. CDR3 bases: TGTGCCAGTAGTATCGACAGGAATAGCAATCAGCCCCAGCATTTT.

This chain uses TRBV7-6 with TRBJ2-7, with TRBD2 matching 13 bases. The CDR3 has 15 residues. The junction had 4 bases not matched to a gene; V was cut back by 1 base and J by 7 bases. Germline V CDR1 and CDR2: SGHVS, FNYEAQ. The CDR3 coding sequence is TGTGCCAGCAGCTTAGGGACTAGCGGGAGTCATGAGCAGTACTTC. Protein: CASSLGTSGSHEQYF.

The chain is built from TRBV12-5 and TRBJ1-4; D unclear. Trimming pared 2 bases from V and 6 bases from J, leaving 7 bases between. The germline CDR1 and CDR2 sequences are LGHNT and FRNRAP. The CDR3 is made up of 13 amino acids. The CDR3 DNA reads TGTGCTAGTGGTTTGCGGCGGGATGAAAAACTGTTTTTT. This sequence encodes CASGLRRDEKLFF.

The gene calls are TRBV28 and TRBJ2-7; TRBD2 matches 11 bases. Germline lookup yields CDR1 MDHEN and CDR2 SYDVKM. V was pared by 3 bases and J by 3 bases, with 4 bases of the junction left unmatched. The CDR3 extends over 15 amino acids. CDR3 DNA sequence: TGTGCCAGCAGTTTTCATGGGACTAGCGGCTACGAGCAGTACTTC. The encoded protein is CASSFHGTSGYEQYF.

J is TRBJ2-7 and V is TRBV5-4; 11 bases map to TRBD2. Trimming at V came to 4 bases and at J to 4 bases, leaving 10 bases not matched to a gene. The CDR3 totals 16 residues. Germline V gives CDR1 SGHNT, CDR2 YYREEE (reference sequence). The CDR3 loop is CASSPGLAGSGYEQYF. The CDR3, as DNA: TGTGCCAGCAGCCCCGGACTAGCGGGCAGCGGGTACGAGCAGTACTTC.

This CDR3 reads CASSSSPWRKGADEQFF. The DNA of the CDR3 is TGTGCCAGCAGCTCATCTCCGTGGAGGAAGGGCGCAGATGAGCAGTTCTTC. The V and J genes are TRBV11-3 and TRBJ2-1; tentatively, D is TRBD2 (5 bases). CDR3 length: 17 residues. Per germline, CDR1 SGHNT and CDR2 YENEEA. V was pared by 4 bases and J by 8 bases, with 24 bases between. The full variable domain, in which reference TRBV11-3 and TRBJ2-1 provide the parts outside the CDR3, is EAGVVQSPRYKIIEKKQPVAFWCNPISGHNTLYWYLQNLGQGPELLIRYENEEAVDDSQLPKDRFSAERLKGVDSTLKIQPAELGDSAVYLCASSSSPWRKGADEQFFGPGTRLTVL.

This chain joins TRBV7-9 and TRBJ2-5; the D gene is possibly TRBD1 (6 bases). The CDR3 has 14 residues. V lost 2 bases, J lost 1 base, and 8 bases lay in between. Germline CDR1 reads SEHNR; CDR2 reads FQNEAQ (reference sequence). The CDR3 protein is CASSLLQGQETQYF. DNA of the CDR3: TGTGCCAGCAGCTTACTACAGGGCCAAGAGACCCAGTACTTC.

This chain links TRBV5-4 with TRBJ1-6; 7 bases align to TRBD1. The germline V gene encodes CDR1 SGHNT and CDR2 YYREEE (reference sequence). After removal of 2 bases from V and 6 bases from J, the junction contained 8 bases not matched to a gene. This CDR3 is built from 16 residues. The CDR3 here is CASSLDREWGNSPLHF. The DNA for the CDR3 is TGTGCCAGCAGCTTAGACAGGGAATGGGGTAATTCACCCCTCCACTTT. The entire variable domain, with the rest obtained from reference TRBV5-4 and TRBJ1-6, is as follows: ETGVTQSPTHLIKTRGQQVTLRCSSQSGHNTVSWYQQALGQGPQFIFQYYREEENGRGNFPPRFSGLQFPNYSSELNVNALELDDSALYLCASSLDREWGNSPLHFGNGTRLTVT.